Sequencing of this T cell receptor beta chain was carried out in a study of cytomegalovirus exposure and HLA in healthy donors. This CDR3 is built from 15 residues. CDR1 MNHEY and CDR2 SVGAGI come from the germline V gene. V gave up 2 bases and J gave up 4 bases; unmatched junction bases: 7. The assay was immunoSEQ multiplex PCR, and TCRdb's table has in-frame clones only and misses some. The top ten hold around 2.1% of the sample, which has 90,000 to 110,000 clones, 88% seen once. The clonotype comes from a woman in her late teens or twenties in good health and CMV-seronegative. This chain links TRBV6-5 with TRBJ2-7, with 8 bases fitting TRBD2. Sequencing was carried out using PBMCs. This chain's CDR3 is CASSYMTSEKYEQYF. The CDR3 coding sequence is TGTGCCAGCAGTTACATGACTAGCGAAAAGTACGAGCAGTACTTC.